This record covers a single T cell receptor (beta chain). Antigen: not known. This record comes from a study of blood T cells in healthy people across ages. Then a second PCR, running roughly 7 to 12 cycles, was carried out with a sample-barcoded 5' primer and a J-beta primer mix. TCRdb called the 5' RACE reads again in MiXCR, with one record for every CDR3 protein. The sample lists about 800,000 distinct CDR3 sequences; approximately 25% were seen once. Regarding the study as a whole: Expanded clonotype changes were possibly confounded by unknown donor CMV status.

This CDR3 comprises 17 residues. V dropped 6 bases and J dropped 0 bases, with 18 bases sitting between them. CDR1 SGHTA and CDR2 FQGNSA come from the germline V gene. A further study also used this sample, focusing on T cells of mothers and their children. That source reports: Extracted RNA, in its entirety, went into cDNA synthesis at about 1.5 ug per 15 ul.

The chain carries TRBV7-2 and TRBJ2-1; D is perhaps TRBD1 (6 bases). This clonotype originated in a boy between 10 and 17 years old in good health. Sequencing was carried out using blood. The CDR3 DNA is TGTGCCAGCAGGGGTGGGGGCAGATCTAGCTCCTACAATGAGCAGTTCTTC. Its protein is CASRGGGRSSSYNEQFF.